This section outlines one T cell receptor beta chain sequence together with its context. This CDR3 contains 14 residues. The J segment lost 2 bases and the V segment lost 6 bases, leaving 9 bases of the junction unmatched. Looked up from germline, CDR1 is SQVTM and CDR2 is ANQGSEA. The record originates from a study of patients and donors after allogeneic stem cell transplantation. Via MiXCR, TCRdb re-called the RT-PCR reads, giving one row per CDR3 protein. The sample has roughly 880,000 distinct CDR3 sequences, 15% to 20% seen once. The chain carries TRBV29-1 and TRBJ2-7, with 8 bases identical to TRBD2. This clonotype was sampled from a human donor who was either an allogeneic HSCT recipient or a stem cell or donor lymphocyte infusion donor (not recorded which). It is not recorded whose cells these are; they may come from a transplant donor. Material: blood, either unsorted or a sorted T cell fraction (not recorded which). The CDR3 reads CSVGAGGPTYEQYF. In DNA form, the CDR3 reads TGCAGCGTGGGGGCGGGGGGCCCAACCTACGAGCAGTACTTC.